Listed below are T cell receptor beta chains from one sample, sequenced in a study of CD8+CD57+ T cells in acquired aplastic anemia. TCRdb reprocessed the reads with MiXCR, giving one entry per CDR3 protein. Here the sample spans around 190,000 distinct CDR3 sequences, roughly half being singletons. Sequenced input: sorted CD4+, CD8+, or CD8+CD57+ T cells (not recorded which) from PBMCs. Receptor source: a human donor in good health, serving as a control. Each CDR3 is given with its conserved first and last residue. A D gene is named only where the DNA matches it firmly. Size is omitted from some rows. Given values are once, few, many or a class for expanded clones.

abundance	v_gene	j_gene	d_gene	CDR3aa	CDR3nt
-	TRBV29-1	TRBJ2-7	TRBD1	CSVGQDYYEQYF	TGCAGCGTCGGACAGGATTATTACGAGCAGTACTTC
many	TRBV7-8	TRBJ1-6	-	CASSLGGEPHHF	TGTGCCAGCAGCTTAGGGGGGGAACCCCACCACTTT
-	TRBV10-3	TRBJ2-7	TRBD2	CAISQPGLAGLKQYF	TGTGCCATCAGTCAGCCGGGACTAGCGGGGTTAAAGCAGTACTTC
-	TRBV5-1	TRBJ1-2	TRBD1	CASNHVRGQINHGYTF	TGTGCCAGCAACCACGTTAGGGGACAGATTAACCATGGCTACACCTTC
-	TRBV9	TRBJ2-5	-	CASSTDTLRETQYF	TGTGCCAGCAGCACGGACACCCTCCGGGAGACCCAGTACTTC
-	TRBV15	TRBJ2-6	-	CATSRDRGFGANVLTF	TGTGCCACCAGCAGAGATCGTGGCTTTGGGGCCAACGTCCTGACTTTC
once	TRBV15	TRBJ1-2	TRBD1	CATSSLGQGYGYTF	TGTGCCACCAGCAGTTTGGGACAGGGGTATGGCTACACCTTC
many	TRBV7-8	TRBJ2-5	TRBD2	CASSLDRGLAGQETQYF	TGTGCCAGCAGCTTAGACCGCGGACTAGCGGGCCAAGAGACCCAGTACTTC
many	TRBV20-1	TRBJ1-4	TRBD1	CSARTGRNEKLFF	TGCAGTGCGAGGACAGGGAGAAATGAAAAACTGTTTTTT
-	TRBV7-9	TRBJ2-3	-	CASSPQGDTQYF	TGTGCCAGCAGCCCCCAGGGTGATACGCAGTATTTT
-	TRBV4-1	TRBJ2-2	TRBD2	CASSSLGLAGGNGELFF	TGCGCCAGCAGCTCCCTCGGGCTAGCGGGGGGCAACGGGGAGCTGTTTTTT
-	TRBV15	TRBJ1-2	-	CATSRGKGLTSGYTF	TGTGCCACCAGCAGAGGAAAGGGCTTGACGAGTGGCTACACCTTC
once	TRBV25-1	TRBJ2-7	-	CASSLGTFSNEQYF	TGTGCCAGCAGCTTGGGGACATTTTCGAACGAGCAGTACTTC
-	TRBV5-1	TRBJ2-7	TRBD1	CASSFDPGQGSGEQYF	TGCGCCAGCAGCTTTGATCCGGGACAGGGGAGTGGCGAGCAGTACTTC
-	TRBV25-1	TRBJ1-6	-	CASSRPRQVPNSPLHF	TGTGCCAGCAGCCGTCCAAGGCAGGTTCCTAATTCACCCCTCCACTTT
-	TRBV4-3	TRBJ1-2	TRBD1	CASRQSWTQGDGYTF	TGCGCCAGCCGCCAAAGCTGGACTCAGGGGGATGGCTACACCTTC